The source of this T cell receptor beta chain is a study of T cell responses to AZD1222 COVID-19 vaccine. Germline lookup yields CDR1 SGDLS and CDR2 YYNGEE. This CDR3 is built from 14 residues. Trimming cost V 0 bases and J 8 bases, with 14 bases left between them. Profiling relied on immunoSEQ multiplex PCR, and the TCRdb table lists in-frame clones only, not all of them. The repertoire holds around 150,000 clones, with approximately 84% as singletons. J is TRBJ1-2 and V is TRBV9; D remains unclear. The specimen was peripheral blood, collected on day 0 of AZD1222 vaccination. This sequence was found in an adult in good health. The DNA of the CDR3 is TGTGCCAGCAGCGTAGGGGAGAATACGGGAGGCTACACCTTC. Translated, it gives CASSVGENTGGYTF. Full variable domain (missing parts from reference TRBV9 and TRBJ1-2): DSGVTQTPKHLITATGQRVTLRCSPRSGDLSVYWYQQSLDQGLQFLIQYYNGEERAKGNILERFSAQQFPDLHSELNLSSLELGDSALYFCASSVGENTGGYTFGSGTRLTVV.